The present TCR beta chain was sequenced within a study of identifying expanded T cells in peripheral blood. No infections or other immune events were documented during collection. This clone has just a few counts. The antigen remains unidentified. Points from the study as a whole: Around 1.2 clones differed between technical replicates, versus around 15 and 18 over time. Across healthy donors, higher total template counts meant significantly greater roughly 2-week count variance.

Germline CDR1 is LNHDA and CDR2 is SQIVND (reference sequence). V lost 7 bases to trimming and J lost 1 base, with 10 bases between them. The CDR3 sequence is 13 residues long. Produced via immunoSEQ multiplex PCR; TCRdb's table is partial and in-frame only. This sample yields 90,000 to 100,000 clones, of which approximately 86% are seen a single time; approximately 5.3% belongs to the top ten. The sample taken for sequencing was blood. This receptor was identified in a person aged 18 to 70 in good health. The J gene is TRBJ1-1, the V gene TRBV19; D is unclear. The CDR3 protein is CASMGWGNTEAFF. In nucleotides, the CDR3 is TGTGCCAGTATGGGGTGGGGGAACACTGAAGCTTTCTTT.